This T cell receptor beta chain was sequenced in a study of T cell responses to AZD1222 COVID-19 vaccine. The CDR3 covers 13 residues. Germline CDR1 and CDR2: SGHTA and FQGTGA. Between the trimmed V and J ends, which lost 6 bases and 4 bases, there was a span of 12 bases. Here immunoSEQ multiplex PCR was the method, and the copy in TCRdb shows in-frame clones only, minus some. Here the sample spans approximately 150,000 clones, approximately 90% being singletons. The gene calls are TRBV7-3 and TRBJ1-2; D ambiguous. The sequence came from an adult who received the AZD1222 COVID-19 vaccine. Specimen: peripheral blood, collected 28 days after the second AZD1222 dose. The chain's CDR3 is CASSSGPGYGYTF. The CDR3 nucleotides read TGTGCCAGCAGTTCGGGCCCCGGCTATGGCTACACCTTC. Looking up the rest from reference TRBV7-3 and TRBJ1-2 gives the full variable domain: GAGVSQTPSNKVTEKGKYVELRCDPISGHTALYWYRQSLGQGPEFLIYFQGTGAADDSGLPNDRFFAVRPEGSVSTLKIQRTERGDSAVYLCASSSGPGYGYTFGSGTRLTVV.